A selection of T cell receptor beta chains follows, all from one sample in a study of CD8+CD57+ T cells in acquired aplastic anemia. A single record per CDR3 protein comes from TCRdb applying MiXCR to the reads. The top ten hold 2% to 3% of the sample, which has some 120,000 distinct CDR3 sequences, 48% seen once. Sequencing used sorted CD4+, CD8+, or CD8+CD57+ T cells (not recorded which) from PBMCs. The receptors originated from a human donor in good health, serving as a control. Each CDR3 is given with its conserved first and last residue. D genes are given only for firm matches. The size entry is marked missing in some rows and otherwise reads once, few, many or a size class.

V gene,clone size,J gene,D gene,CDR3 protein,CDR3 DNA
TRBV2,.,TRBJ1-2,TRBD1,CARGGQGSRGYTF,TGTGCGAGGGGGGGACAGGGTTCAAGGGGCTACACCTTC
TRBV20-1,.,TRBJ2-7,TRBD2,CSARLGEGGYEQYF,TGCAGTGCTAGATTGGGGGAGGGTGGCTACGAGCAGTACTTC
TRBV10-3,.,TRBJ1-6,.,CASSPYSGENSPLHF,TGTGCCAGCAGTCCGTATAGCGGGGAAAATTCACCCCTCCACTTT
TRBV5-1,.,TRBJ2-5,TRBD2,CASSSGLAREETQYF,TGCGCCAGCAGCTCGGGACTAGCGAGAGAGGAGACCCAGTACTTC
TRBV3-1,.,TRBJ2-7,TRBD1,CASSQDGAGGLYEQYF,TGTGCCAGCAGCCAAGATGGAGCAGGGGGTCTCTACGAGCAGTACTTC
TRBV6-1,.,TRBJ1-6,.,CASSAGSSPLHF,TGTGCCAGCAGTGCAGGGTCCTCACCCCTCCACTTT
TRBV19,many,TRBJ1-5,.,CASNNLWEVPGQPQHF,TGTGCCAGTAATAATCTGTGGGAGGTCCCAGGGCAGCCCCAGCATTTT
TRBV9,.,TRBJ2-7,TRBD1,CASSERDRSYEQYF,TGTGCCAGCAGCGAACGGGACAGATCCTACGAGCAGTACTTC
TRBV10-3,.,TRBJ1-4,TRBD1,CAISANPGTGGTNEKLFF,TGTGCCATCAGTGCGAACCCCGGGACAGGGGGCACTAATGAAAAACTGTTTTTT
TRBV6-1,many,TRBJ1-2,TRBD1,CASSPRTGSSYNYGYTF,TGTGCCAGCAGCCCTAGGACAGGCTCAAGTTACAACTATGGCTACACCTTC
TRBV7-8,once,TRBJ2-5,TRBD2,CASRGGRLAGKETQYF,TGTGCCAGCCGGGGGGGACGACTAGCGGGGAAAGAGACCCAGTACTTC
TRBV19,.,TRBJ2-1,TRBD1,CASGGTGGQDEQFF,TGTGCCAGTGGAGGGACAGGGGGTCAAGATGAGCAGTTCTTC
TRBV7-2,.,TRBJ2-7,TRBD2,CASSFSGGAGEQYF,TGTGCCAGCAGCTTTAGCGGGGGGGCCGGGGAGCAGTACTTC
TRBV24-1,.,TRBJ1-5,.,CATSDGVSNQPQHF,TGTGCCACCAGTGATGGGGTAAGCAATCAGCCCCAGCATTTT
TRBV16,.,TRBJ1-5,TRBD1,CASSHTTGYQPQHF,TGTGCCAGCAGCCACACGACAGGGTATCAGCCCCAGCATTTT
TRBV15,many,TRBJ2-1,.,CATSRDRWGKGYNEQFF,TGTGCCACCAGCAGAGATAGATGGGGAAAGGGCTACAATGAGCAGTTCTTC
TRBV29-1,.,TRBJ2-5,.,CSVANRVFETQYF,TGCAGCGTTGCTAACAGGGTCTTCGAGACCCAGTACTTC
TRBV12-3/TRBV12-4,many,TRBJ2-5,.,CASTGLGGETQYF,TGTGCCAGCACCGGGCTGGGGGGAGAGACCCAGTACTTC
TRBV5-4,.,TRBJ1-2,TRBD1,CASSSSGGDGYTF,TGTGCCAGCAGCTCCTCAGGGGGGGATGGCTACACCTTC
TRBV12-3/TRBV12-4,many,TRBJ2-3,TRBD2,CASSGGTSGGNTQYF,TGTGCCAGCAGTGGGGGAACTAGCGGGGGAAATACGCAGTATTTT
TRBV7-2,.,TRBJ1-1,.,CASSLRPDTEAFF,TGTGCCAGCAGCTTAAGGCCAGATACTGAAGCTTTCTTT
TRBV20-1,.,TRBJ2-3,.,CSATIGSGPTDTQYF,TGCAGTGCTACCATAGGGTCGGGGCCCACAGATACGCAGTATTTT
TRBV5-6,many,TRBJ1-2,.,CASSLAQNYGYTF,TGTGCCAGCAGCTTGGCTCAGAACTATGGCTACACCTTC
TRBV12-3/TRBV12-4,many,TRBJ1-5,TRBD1,CASSLAGTGSIQPQHF,TGTGCCAGCAGTTTAGCCGGGACAGGGTCTATCCAGCCCCAGCATTTT
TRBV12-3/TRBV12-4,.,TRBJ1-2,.,CASSFGGLGYGYTF,TGTGCCAGCAGTTTTGGGGGCCTTGGCTATGGCTACACCTTC
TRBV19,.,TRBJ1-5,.,CASSIRQEGNQPQHF,TGTGCCAGTAGTATTAGGCAGGAGGGCAATCAGCCCCAGCATTTT
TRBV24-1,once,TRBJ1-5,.,CATGSNQPQHF,TGTGCCACAGGTAGCAATCAGCCCCAGCATTTT
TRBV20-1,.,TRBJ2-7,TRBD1,CSAVSGQGSYEQYF,TGCAGTGCAGTGTCGGGACAGGGGAGCTACGAGCAGTACTTC
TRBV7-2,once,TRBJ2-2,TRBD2,CASSEAGANTGEPFF,TGTGCCAGCAGTGAAGCGGGGGCTAACACCGGGGAGCCGTTTTTT
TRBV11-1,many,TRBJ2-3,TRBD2,CASSTPRTSGGAPSWDTQYF,TGTGCCAGCAGCACCCCCCGGACTAGCGGGGGGGCCCCATCGTGGGATACGCAGTATTTT
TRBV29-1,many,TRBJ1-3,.,CSVCRDAGNTIYF,TGCAGCGTTTGTCGGGATGCGGGAAACACCATATATTTT
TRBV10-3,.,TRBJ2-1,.,CAISEVQGESDEQFF,TGTGCCATCAGTGAAGTTCAGGGAGAATCGGATGAGCAGTTCTTC
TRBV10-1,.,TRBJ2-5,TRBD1,CASSGCTGGWETQYF,TGCGCCAGCAGTGGTTGCACAGGGGGGTGGGAGACCCAGTACTTC
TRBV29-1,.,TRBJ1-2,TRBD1,CSVENLGTGDAHYGYTF,TGCAGCGTTGAGAATTTGGGGACAGGGGATGCCCACTATGGCTACACCTTC
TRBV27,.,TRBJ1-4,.,CASSLSYPAGRYEKLFF,TGTGCCAGCAGTTTATCGTATCCGGCAGGGAGGTATGAAAAACTGTTTTTT
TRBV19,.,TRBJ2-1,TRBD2,CASSSGLAGGHNEQFF,TGTGCCAGTAGTTCGGGACTAGCGGGGGGCCACAATGAGCAGTTCTTC
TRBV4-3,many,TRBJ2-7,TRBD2,CASSQASGTSGVYEQYF,TGCGCCAGCAGCCAAGCATCAGGGACTAGCGGGGTTTACGAGCAGTACTTC
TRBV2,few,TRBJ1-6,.,CASSVTFYNSPLHF,TGTGCCAGCAGTGTTACCTTCTATAATTCACCCCTCCACTTT
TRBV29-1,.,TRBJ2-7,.,CSVVYSLGAYEQYF,TGCAGCGTTGTTTACAGCTTAGGGGCCTACGAGCAGTACTTC
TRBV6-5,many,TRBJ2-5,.,CASSLRGVGRETQYF,TGTGCCAGCTCCTTACGCGGGGTAGGGCGAGAGACCCAGTACTTC
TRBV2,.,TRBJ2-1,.,CASRWNEQDTQFF,TGTGCCAGCAGGTGGAACGAGCAGGATACGCAGTTCTTC
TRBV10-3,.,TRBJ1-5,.,CAISDRVGDQPQHF,TGTGCCATCAGTGACCGGGTCGGCGATCAGCCCCAGCATTTT
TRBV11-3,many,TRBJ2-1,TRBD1,CASSSDRPSSYNEQFF,TGTGCCAGCAGCTCGGACAGGCCGAGCTCCTACAATGAGCAGTTCTTC
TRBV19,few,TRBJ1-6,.,CASSLQAHNSPLHF,TGTGCCAGTAGTTTGCAGGCCCATAATTCACCCCTCCACTTT
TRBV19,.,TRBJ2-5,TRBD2,CASSLGTSSRETQYF,TGTGCCAGTAGTTTAGGGACTAGCTCTCGTGAGACCCAGTACTTC
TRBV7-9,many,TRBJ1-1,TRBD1,CASLQGVLNEAFF,TGTGCCAGCCTACAGGGGGTCCTCAATGAAGCTTTCTTT
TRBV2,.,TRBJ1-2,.,CASSGQPNYGYTF,TGTGCCAGCAGTGGACAGCCTAACTATGGCTACACCTTC
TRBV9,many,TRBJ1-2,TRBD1,CASSPHGQGNYGYTF,TGTGCCAGCAGCCCCCACGGACAGGGTAACTATGGCTACACCTTC
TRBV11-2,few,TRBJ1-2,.,CASSLDIGIGGYTF,TGTGCCAGCAGCCTAGATATCGGAATTGGTGGCTACACCTTC
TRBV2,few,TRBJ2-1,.,CATNLLGERINEQFF,TGTGCCACCAACCTGTTGGGGGAGAGGATCAATGAGCAGTTCTTC
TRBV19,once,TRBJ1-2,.,CASSTGDRGYTF,TGTGCCAGTAGTACAGGGGATCGGGGCTACACCTTC
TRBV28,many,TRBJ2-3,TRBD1,CASVQGAGDTQYF,TGTGCCAGCGTACAGGGGGCAGGAGATACGCAGTATTTT
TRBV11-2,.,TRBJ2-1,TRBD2,CASSLDWTSGGEQFF,TGTGCCAGCAGCTTAGATTGGACTAGCGGGGGGGAGCAGTTCTTC
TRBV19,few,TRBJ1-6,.,CASKANSLSSPLHF,TGTGCCAGTAAGGCGAACAGCCTAAGTTCACCCCTCCACTTT
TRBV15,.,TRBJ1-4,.,CATSRGERTNEKLFF,TGTGCCACCAGCAGAGGTGAACGGACTAATGAAAAACTGTTTTTT
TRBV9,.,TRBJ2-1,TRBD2,CASSRLAGDNNEQFF,TGTGCCAGCAGCCGTCTAGCGGGGGACAACAATGAGCAGTTCTTC
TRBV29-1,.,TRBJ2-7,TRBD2,CSVSGGGPYEQYF,TGCAGCGTTTCGGGGGGGGGGCCCTACGAGCAGTACTTC